The present T cell receptor beta chain was sequenced within a study of T cells in Graves' hyperthyroidism and ophthalmopathy. There were TCR beta CDR3 regions amplified from RNA transcripts. The HTBI primer set served for first-round RT-PCR of the TCR CDR3. TCRdb re-derived calls from the multiplex PCR reads in MiXCR, one entry per CDR3 protein. The table shows roughly 110,000 distinct CDR3 sequences, with about 15% occurring only once. This clonotype occurred many times. The sequenced sample was blood. This receptor was obtained from a woman between 50 and 59 years old with Graves' hyperthyroidism.

The CDR3 loop is CATSRGAGQINEQFF. As DNA, the CDR3 is TGTGCCACCAGCAGAGGGGCGGGACAGATCAATGAGCAGTTCTTC. The gene calls are TRBV15 and TRBJ2-1, with a weak D call TRBD1 (7 bases). Trimming cost V 1 base and J 6 bases, with 13 bases left between them. Looked up from germline, CDR1 is LNHNV and CDR2 is YYDKDF (reference sequence). The CDR3 runs to 15 residues.